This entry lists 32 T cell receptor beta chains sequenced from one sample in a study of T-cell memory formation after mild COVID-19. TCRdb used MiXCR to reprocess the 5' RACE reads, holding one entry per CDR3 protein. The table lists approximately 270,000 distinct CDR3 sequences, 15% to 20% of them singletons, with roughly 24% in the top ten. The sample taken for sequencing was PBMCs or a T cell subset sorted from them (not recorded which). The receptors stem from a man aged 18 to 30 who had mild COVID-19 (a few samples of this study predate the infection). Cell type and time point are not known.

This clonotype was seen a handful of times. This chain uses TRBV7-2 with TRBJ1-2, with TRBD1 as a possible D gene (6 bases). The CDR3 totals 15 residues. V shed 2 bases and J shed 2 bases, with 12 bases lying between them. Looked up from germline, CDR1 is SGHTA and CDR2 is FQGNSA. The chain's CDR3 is CASSLLRQENYGYTF. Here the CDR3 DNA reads TGTGCCAGCAGCTTACTGCGACAGGAGAACTATGGCTACACCTTC.

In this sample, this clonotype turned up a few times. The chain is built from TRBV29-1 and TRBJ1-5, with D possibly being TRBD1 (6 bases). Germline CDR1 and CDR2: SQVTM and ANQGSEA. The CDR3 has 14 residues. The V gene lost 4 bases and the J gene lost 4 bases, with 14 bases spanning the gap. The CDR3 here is CSVAFGGGNQPQHF. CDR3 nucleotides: TGCAGCGTTGCGTTCGGAGGGGGGAATCAGCCCCAGCATTTT.

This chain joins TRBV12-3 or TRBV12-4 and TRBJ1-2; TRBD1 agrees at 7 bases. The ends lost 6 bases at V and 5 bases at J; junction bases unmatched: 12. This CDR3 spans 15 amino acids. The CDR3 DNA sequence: TGTGCCAGCAGCGCGACAGGGAGTTTATCTTATGGCTACACCTTC. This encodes CASSATGSLSYGYTF.

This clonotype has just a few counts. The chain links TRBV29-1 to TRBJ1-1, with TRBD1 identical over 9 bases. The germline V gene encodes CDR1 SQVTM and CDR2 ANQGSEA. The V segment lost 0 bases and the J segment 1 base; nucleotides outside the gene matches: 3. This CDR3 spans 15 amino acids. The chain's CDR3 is CSVEDGTGQNTEAFF. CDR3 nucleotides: TGCAGCGTTGAAGATGGGACAGGGCAGAACACTGAAGCTTTCTTT.

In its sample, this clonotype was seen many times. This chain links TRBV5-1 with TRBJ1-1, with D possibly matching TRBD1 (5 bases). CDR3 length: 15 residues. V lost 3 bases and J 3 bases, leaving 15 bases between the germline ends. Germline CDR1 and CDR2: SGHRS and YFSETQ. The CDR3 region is CASSSGPPRDTEAFF. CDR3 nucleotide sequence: TGCGCCAGCAGCTCGGGACCCCCACGGGACACTGAAGCTTTCTTT.

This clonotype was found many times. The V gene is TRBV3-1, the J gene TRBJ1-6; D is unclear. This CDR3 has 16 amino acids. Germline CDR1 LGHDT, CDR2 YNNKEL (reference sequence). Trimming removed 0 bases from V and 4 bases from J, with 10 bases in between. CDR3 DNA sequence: TGTGCCAGCAGCCAAGAAGGTGGCACTTATAATTCACCCCTCCACTTT. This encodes CASSQEGGTYNSPLHF.

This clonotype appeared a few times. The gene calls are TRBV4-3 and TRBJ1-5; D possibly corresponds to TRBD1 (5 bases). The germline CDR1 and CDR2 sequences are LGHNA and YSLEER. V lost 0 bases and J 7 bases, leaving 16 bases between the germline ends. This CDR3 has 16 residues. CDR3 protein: CASSQEAGGGEQPQHF. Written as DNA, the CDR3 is TGCGCCAGCAGCCAAGAGGCCGGCGGGGGAGAACAGCCCCAGCATTTT.

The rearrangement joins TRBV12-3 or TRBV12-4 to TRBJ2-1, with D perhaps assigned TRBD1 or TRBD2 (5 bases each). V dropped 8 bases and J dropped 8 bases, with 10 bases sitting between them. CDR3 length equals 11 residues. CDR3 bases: TGTGCCAGCCGGTTGGGGGATGAGCAGTTCTTC. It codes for CASRLGDEQFF.

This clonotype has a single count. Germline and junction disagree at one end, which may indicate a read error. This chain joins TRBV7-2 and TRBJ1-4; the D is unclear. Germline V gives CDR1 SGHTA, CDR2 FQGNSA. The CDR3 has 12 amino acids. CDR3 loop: CASRTPGERYHF. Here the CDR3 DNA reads TGTGCCAGCAGGACTCCGGGAGAACGATATCATTTT.

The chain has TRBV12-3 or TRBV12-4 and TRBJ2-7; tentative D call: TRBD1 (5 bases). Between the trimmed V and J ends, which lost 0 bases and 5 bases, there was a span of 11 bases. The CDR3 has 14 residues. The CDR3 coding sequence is TGTGCCAGCAGTTTAGCGGCAGGGCCCCACGAGCAGTACGTC. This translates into CASSLAAGPHEQYV.

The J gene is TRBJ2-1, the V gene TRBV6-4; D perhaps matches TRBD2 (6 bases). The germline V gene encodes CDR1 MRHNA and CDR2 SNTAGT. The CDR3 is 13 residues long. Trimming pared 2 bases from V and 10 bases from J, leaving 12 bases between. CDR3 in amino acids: CASSDVGLAEQFF. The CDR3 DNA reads TGTGCCAGCAGTGACGTTGGGCTAGCGGAGCAGTTCTTC.

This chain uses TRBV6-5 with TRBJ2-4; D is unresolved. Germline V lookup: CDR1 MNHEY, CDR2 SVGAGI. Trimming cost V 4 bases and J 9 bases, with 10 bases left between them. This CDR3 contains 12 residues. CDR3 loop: CASSSPGIIQYF. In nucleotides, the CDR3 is TGTGCCAGCAGTTCGCCGGGTATCATTCAGTACTTC.

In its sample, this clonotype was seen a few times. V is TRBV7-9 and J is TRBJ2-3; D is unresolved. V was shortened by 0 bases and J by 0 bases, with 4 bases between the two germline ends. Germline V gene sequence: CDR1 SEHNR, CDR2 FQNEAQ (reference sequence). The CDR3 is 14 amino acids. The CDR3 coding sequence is TGTGCCAGCAGCTTAGCCACGAGCACAGATACGCAGTATTTT. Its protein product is CASSLATSTDTQYF.

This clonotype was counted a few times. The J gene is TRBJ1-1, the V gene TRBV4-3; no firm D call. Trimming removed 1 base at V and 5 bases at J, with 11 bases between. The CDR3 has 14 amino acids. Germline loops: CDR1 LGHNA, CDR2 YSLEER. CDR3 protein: CASSQGHLRTEAFF. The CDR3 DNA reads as TGCGCCAGCAGCCAAGGGCACCTCCGAACTGAAGCTTTCTTT.

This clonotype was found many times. The DNA of the CDR3 is TGCGCCAGCAGCCCGGGCCCCGGCCCCCAAGAGACCCAGTACTTC. Its translation: CASSPGPGPQETQYF. The chain combines TRBV5-1 with TRBJ2-5, with D hard to call. The CDR3 spans 15 residues. V was cut by 4 bases and J by 1 base, with 14 bases left in between. Germline CDR1 and CDR2: SGHRS and YFSETQ.

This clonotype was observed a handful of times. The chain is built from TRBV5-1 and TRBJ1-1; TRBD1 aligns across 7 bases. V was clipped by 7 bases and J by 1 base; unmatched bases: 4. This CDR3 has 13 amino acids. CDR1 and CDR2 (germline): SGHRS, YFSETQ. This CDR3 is CASGGTENTEAFF. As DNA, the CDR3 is TGCGCCAGCGGCGGGACAGAGAACACTGAAGCTTTCTTT. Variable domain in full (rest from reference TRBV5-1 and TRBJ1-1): KAGVTQTPRYLIKTRGQQVTLSCSPISGHRSVSWYQQTPGQGLQFLFEYFSETQRNKGNFPGRFSGRQFSNSRSEMNVSTLELGDSALYLCASGGTENTEAFFGQGTRLTVV.

Written as DNA, the CDR3 is TGTGCCAGCAGTTCGACTAGCTACACCGGGGAGCTGTTTTTT. Translation gives CASSSTSYTGELFF. The rearrangement joins TRBV12-3 or TRBV12-4 to TRBJ2-2, with 7 bases matching TRBD2. Trimming at V came to 4 bases and at J to 3 bases, leaving 2 bases not matched to a gene. The CDR3 runs 14 residues.

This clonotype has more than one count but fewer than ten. The CDR3 DNA follows: TGTGCCAGCATCCGCTACAGGGTTACCTTTGGCTACACCTTC. Encoded protein: CASIRYRVTFGYTF. The rearrangement uses TRBV12-1 and TRBJ1-2; TRBD1 reflects the table's D call only, with no check against the DNA. TRBV12-1 is a known pseudogene. CDR3 length: 14 residues.

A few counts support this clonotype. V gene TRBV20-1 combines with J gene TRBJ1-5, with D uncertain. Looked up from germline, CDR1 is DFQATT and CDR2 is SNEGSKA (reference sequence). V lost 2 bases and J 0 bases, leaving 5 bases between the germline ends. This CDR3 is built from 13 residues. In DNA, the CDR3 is TGCAGTGCTAGAAGCTTTAGCAATCAGCCCCAGCATTTT. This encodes CSARSFSNQPQHF.

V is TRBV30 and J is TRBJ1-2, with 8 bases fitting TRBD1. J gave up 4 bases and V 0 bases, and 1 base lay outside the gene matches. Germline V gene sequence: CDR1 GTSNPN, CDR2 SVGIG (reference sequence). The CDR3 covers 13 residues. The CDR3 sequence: CAWSVGQGYGYTF. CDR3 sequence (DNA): TGTGCCTGGAGTGTAGGACAGGGCTATGGCTACACCTTC.

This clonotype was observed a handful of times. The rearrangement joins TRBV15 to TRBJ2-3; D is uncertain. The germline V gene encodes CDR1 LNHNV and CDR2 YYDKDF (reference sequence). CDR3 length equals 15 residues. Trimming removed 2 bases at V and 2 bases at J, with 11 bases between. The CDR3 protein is CATSRSPAHTDTQYF. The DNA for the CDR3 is TGTGCCACCAGCAGATCCCCAGCGCACACAGATACGCAGTATTTT.

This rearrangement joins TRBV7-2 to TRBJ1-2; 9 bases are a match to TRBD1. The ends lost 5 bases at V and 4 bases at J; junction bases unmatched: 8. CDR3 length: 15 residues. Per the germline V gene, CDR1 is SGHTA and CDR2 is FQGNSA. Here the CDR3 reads CASSEHRGRSYGYTF. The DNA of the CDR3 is TGTGCCAGCAGCGAACACAGGGGGCGGAGCTATGGCTACACCTTC.

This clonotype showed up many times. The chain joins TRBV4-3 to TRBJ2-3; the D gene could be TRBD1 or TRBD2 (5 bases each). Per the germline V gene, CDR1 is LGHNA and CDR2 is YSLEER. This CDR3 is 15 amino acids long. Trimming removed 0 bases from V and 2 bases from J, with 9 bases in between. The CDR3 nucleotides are TGCGCCAGCAGCCAAGAGGGGGACCCCACAGATACGCAGTATTTT. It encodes CASSQEGDPTDTQYF.

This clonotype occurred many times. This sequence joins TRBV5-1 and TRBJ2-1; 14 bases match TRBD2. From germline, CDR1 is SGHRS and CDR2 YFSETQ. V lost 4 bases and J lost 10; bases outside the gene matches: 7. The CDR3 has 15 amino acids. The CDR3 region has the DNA TGCGCCAGCAGCCAGGGACTAGCGGGGGAGGGGGAGCAGTTCTTC. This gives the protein CASSQGLAGEGEQFF. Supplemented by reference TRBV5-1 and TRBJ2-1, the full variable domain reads KAGVTQTPRYLIKTRGQQVTLSCSPISGHRSVSWYQQTPGQGLQFLFEYFSETQRNKGNFPGRFSGRQFSNSRSEMNVSTLELGDSALYLCASSQGLAGEGEQFFGPGTRLTVL.

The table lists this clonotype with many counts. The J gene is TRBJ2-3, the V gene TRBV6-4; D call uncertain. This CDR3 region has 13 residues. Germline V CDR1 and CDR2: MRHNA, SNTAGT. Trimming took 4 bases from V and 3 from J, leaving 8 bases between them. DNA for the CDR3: TGTGCCAGCAGTGTTTCCGCGACAGATACGCAGTATTTT. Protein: CASSVSATDTQYF.

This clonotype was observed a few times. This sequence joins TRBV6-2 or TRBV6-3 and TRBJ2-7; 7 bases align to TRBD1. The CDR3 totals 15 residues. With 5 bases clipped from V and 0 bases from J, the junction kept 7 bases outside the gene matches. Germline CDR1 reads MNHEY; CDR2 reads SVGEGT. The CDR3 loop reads CASSPRQGSSYEQYV. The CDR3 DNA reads TGTGCCAGCAGTCCGAGACAGGGTAGCTCCTACGAGCAGTACGTC.

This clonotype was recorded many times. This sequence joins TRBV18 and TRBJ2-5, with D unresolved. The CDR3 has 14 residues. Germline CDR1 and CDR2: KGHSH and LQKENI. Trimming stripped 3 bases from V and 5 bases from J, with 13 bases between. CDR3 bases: TGTGCCAGCTCACCTCTGGCACGCGAGGAGACCCAGTACTTC. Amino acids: CASSPLAREETQYF.

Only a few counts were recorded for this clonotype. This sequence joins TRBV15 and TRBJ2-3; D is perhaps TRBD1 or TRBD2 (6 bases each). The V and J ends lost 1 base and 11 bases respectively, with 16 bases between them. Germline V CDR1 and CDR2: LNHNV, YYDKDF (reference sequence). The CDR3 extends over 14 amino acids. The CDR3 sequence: CATSRAEGGRVQYF. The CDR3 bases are TGTGCCACCAGCAGAGCTGAGGGGGGTAGGGTGCAGTATTTT.

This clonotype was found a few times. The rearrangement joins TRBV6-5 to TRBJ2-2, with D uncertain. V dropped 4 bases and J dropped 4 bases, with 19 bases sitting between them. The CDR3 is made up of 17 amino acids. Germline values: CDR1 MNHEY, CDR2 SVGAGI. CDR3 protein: CASSLRASLTFTGELFF. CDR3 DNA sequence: TGTGCCAGCAGTTTACGAGCTTCTCTCACCTTCACCGGGGAGCTGTTTTTT.

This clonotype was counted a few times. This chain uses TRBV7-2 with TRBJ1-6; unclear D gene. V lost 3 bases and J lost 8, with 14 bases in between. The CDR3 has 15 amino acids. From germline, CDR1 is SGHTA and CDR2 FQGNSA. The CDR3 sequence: CASSFSSFSDSPLHF. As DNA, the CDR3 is TGTGCCAGCAGCTTCTCCTCGTTCTCTGATTCACCCCTCCACTTT.

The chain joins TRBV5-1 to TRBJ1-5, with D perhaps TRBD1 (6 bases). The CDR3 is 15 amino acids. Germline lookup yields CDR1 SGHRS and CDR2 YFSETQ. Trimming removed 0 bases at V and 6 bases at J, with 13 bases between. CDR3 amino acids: CASSLEPGEGQPQHF. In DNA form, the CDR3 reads TGCGCCAGCAGCTTGGAGCCAGGGGAAGGTCAGCCCCAGCATTTT. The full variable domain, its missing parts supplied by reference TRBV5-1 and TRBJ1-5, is KAGVTQTPRYLIKTRGQQVTLSCSPISGHRSVSWYQQTPGQGLQFLFEYFSETQRNKGNFPGRFSGRQFSNSRSEMNVSTLELGDSALYLCASSLEPGEGQPQHFGDGTRLSIL.

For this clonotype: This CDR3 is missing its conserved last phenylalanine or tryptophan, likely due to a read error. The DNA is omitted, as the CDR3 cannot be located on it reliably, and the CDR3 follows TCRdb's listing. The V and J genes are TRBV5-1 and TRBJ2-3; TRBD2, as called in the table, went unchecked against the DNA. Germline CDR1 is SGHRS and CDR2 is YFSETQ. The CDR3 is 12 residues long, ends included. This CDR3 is CASSLDGGLADI.